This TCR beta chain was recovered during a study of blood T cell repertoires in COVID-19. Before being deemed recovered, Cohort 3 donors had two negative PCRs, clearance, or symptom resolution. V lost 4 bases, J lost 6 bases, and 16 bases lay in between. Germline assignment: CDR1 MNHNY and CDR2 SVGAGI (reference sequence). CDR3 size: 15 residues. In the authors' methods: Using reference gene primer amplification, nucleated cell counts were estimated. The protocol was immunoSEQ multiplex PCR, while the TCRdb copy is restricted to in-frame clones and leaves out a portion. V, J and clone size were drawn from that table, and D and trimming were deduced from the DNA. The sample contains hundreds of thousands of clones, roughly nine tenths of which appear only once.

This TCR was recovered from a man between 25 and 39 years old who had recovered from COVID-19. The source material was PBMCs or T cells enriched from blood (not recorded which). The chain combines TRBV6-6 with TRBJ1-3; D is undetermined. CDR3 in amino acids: CASSSSNRGSNTIYF. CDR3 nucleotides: TGTGCCAGCAGTTCTTCAAACCGGGGTTCAAACACCATATATTTT.